These 9 T cell receptor beta chains originate from one sample sequenced in a study of blood T cells in healthy people across ages. The second PCR ran about 6 to 11 cycles with a sample-barcoded 5' primer and J-beta primers. TCRdb redid the calling of the 5' RACE reads with MiXCR, one entry per CDR3 protein. The top ten clones hold less than 2.5% of a sample with roughly 2 million distinct CDR3 sequences, just under 50% of them seen once. The source material was blood. The origin of the receptors is a middle-aged woman in good health.

This chain links TRBV24-1 with TRBJ1-4; no clear D. From germline, CDR1 is KGHDR and CDR2 SFDVKD. V was pared by 7 bases and J by 0 bases, with 5 bases between. The CDR3 has 13 amino acids. This CDR3 reads CATRPPTNEKLFF. The DNA for the CDR3 is TGTGCCACCAGACCACCAACTAATGAAAAACTGTTTTTT.

The rearrangement links TRBV6-5 to TRBJ1-4; D gene ambiguous. CDR3 size: 14 residues. V was trimmed by 6 bases and J by 3 bases, leaving 11 bases between them. Germline CDR1 MNHEY, CDR2 SVGAGI. CDR3 nucleotide sequence: TGTGCCAGCAGAGGCGAGGCGGCTAATGAAAAACTGTTTTTT. Amino acid sequence: CASRGEAANEKLFF.

This clonotype was recorded once. The J gene is TRBJ2-2, the V gene TRBV27; tentative D call: TRBD2 (5 bases). CDR3 length: 15 amino acids. Trimming removed 6 bases from V and 4 bases from J, with 15 bases in between. CDR1 and CDR2 (germline): MNHEY, SMNVEV (reference sequence). The CDR3 here is CASSLRRQATGELFF. CDR3 DNA: TGTGCCAGCAGCCTTCGGAGGCAAGCCACCGGGGAGCTGTTTTTT.

The chain carries TRBV6-1 and TRBJ2-1, with D tentatively TRBD2 (6 bases). Trimming pared 7 bases from V and 7 bases from J, leaving 20 bases between. The germline CDR1 and CDR2 sequences are MNHNS and SASEGT. The CDR3 loop spans 15 amino acids. CDR3 bases: TGTGCCAGCAACAGCGGGCAATTGAGTCAGAATGAGCAGTTCTTC. Amino acids: CASNSGQLSQNEQFF.

The chain joins TRBV7-2 to TRBJ1-4; D unresolved. The germline V and J ends were trimmed by 1 base and 7 bases, with 13 bases remaining between them. Germline values: CDR1 SGHTA, CDR2 FQGNSA. This CDR3 region has 15 residues. In nucleotides, the CDR3 is TGTGCCAGCAGCTTAGAAGGCAGGTGGGGTGAAAAACTGTTTTTT. It codes for CASSLEGRWGEKLFF.

This clonotype has more than one count but fewer than ten. The V call is TRBV12-3 or TRBV12-4, the J call TRBJ1-2; no clear D gene. With 8 bases removed from V and 6 bases from J, the gap between germline ends came to 10 bases. The CDR3 has 11 amino acids. The CDR3 sequence: CASGLGNGYTF. CDR3 bases: TGTGCCAGCGGGTTGGGGAATGGCTACACCTTC.

V is TRBV19 and J is TRBJ2-3; 7 positions match TRBD2. CDR3 size: 14 residues. Trimming took 6 bases from V and 6 from J; bases not matched to a gene: 9. CDR1 LNHDA and CDR2 SQIVND come from the germline V gene (reference sequence). Here the CDR3 reads CASSLQRGEDTQYF. CDR3 nucleotide sequence: TGTGCCAGTAGCCTACAGCGGGGAGAGGATACGCAGTATTTT.

This clonotype occurred a few times. The rearrangement joins TRBV20-1 to TRBJ2-5; D possibly corresponds to TRBD2 (6 bases). Germline CDR1 DFQATT, CDR2 SNEGSKA (reference sequence). V lost 5 bases, J lost 3 bases, and 10 bases lay in between. The CDR3 has 12 amino acids. CDR3 sequence: CSAAREEETQYF. As DNA, the CDR3 is TGCAGTGCTGCGAGGGAGGAAGAGACCCAGTACTTC.

This clonotype appeared once. The chain carries TRBV6-5 and TRBJ1-2; D gene uncertain. Deletions cut 2 bases from V and 1 base from J, with 11 bases between. The CDR3 consists of 15 residues. CDR1 is MNHEY and CDR2 is SVGAGI in the germline V gene. Here the CDR3 DNA reads TGTGCCAGCAGTTACACGAGCAGAAATAACTATGGCTACACCTTC. Its translation is CASSYTSRNNYGYTF.